One sample yielded the 5 T cell receptor beta chains listed below, sequenced in a study of blood T cells in healthy people across ages (dated by TCRdb to between 2014 and 2017). Libraries were built with 5' RACE. The listed sequencing device is Illumina HiSeq 2500. A second about 6 to 11 cycle PCR used a sample-barcoded 5' primer and a J-beta primer mix. TCRdb itself trimmed the public reads at Q25 with fastp, ran MiXCR and retained productive beta chains. Here each entry gathers all rows of one CDR3 protein and keeps the most common genes and DNA. This sample gives approximately 850,000 distinct CDR3 sequences in total; roughly 44% of them show up just once. Of the sample, about a fifth falls within the top ten clones. The sequenced material came from blood. Receptors originate from a man aged 60-69 years in good health.

The chain has TRBV6-5 and TRBJ2-7, with D maybe TRBD1 (5 bases). The V end was cut by 8 bases, the J end by 5 bases, with 16 bases between. This CDR3 region has 13 residues. Germline V gene sequence: CDR1 MNHEY, CDR2 SVGAGI. CDR3 residues: CASVGAGHNEQYF. The CDR3 region has the DNA TGTGCCAGCGTTGGTGCAGGGCACAACGAGCAGTACTTC.

The chain is built from TRBV6-2 or TRBV6-3 and TRBJ2-3, with D maybe TRBD1 (5 bases). Germline CDR1 MNHEY, CDR2 SVGEGT. The CDR3 contains 14 residues. V lost 2 bases to trimming and J lost 0 bases, with 6 bases between them. As DNA, the CDR3 is TGTGCCAGCAGTTACAAGGGGAGCACAGATACGCAGTATTTT. Its translation: CASSYKGSTDTQYF.

The rearrangement uses TRBV4-3 and TRBJ2-1; 8 nucleotides line up with TRBD1. Germline V gene data show CDR1 as LGHNA and CDR2 as YSLEER. The CDR3 is made up of 18 amino acids. Trimming removed 1 base from V and 5 bases from J; junction bases left unmatched: 13. CDR3: CASSQVRTQGASHNEQFF. CDR3 coding DNA: TGCGCCAGCAGCCAAGTCCGGACCCAGGGGGCAAGTCACAATGAGCAGTTCTTC.

The chain uses TRBV2 and TRBJ1-6, with no clear D. The CDR3 has 14 residues. The germline gives CDR1 SNHLY, CDR2 FYNNEI. V gave up 0 bases and J gave up 8 bases, with 8 bases separating them. CDR3 region: CASSEALGDSPLHF. DNA of the CDR3: TGTGCCAGCAGTGAAGCGCTTGGGGATTCACCCCTCCACTTT.

The chain links TRBV20-1 to TRBJ2-7; D ambiguous. Trimming took off 4 bases at V and 0 bases at J, with 16 bases between the two ends. The germline gives CDR1 DFQATT, CDR2 SNEGSKA (reference sequence). This CDR3 comprises 15 residues. CDR3 nucleotides: TGCAGTGCTACCTGGGAATCTGGTCTCTCCTACGAGCAGTACTTC. Translating gives CSATWESGLSYEQYF.